What follows are 30 T cell receptor beta chains derived from one specimen sequenced in a study of T cell responses to AZD1222 COVID-19 vaccine. Clones were sequenced by immunoSEQ multiplex PCR, and TCRdb holds only the in-frame ones, with some missing. This table holds more than 110,000 clones, 90% found once. The sample was peripheral blood, taken on day 0 of AZD1222 vaccination. These TCRs come from an adult in good health.

This clone occurred once. The chain combines TRBV2 with TRBJ1-2, with 12 bases fitting TRBD1. This CDR3 has 17 residues. J lost 8 bases, V lost 5 bases, and 15 bases had no gene match. Germline CDR1 and CDR2: SNHLY and FYNNEI. The CDR3 region is CASSPTNPGQGAFGYTF. The CDR3 DNA sequence: TGTGCCAGCAGTCCGACGAACCCGGGACAGGGGGCATTCGGCTACACCTTC.

The chain couples TRBV24-1 to TRBJ1-5, with D possibly being TRBD1 (6 bases). V was cut by 4 bases and J by 7 bases, with 7 bases left in between. Germline CDR1 reads KGHDR; CDR2 reads SFDVKD. This CDR3 has 12 amino acids. The CDR3 sequence: CATSDGGQPQHF. The DNA of the CDR3 is TGTGCCACCAGTGACGGGGGCCAGCCCCAGCATTTT.

CDR3 nucleotide sequence: TGCGCCAGCAGCTCTGAGCGGAGAGCCTCCTACAATGAGCAGTTCTTC. This encodes CASSSERRASYNEQFF. The V call is TRBV5-1, the J call TRBJ2-1; tentative D call: TRBD2 (5 bases). Germline CDR1 reads SGHRS; CDR2 reads YFSETQ. V was shortened by 3 bases and J by 0 bases, with 13 bases between the two germline ends. CDR3 length: 16 amino acids.

The chain combines TRBV7-9 with TRBJ1-5; no firm D call. Germline lookup yields CDR1 SEHNR and CDR2 FQNEAQ (reference sequence). V gave up 4 bases and J gave up 7 bases, with 17 bases separating them. The length of the CDR3 is 15 residues. This CDR3 reads CASSSDASREQPQHF. The CDR3 DNA follows: TGTGCCAGCAGCTCCGACGCTTCTAGAGAACAGCCCCAGCATTTT.

The V and J genes are TRBV7-6 and TRBJ1-2; D is unclear. In germline, CDR1 is SGHVS, CDR2 FNYEAQ. Between the trimmed V and J ends, which lost 1 base and 11 bases, there was a span of 20 bases. This CDR3 region has 15 residues. The CDR3 DNA sequence: TGTGCCAGCAGCTTAGAAGAGGGAGGGTCACTAGGGTACACCTTC. As protein: CASSLEEGGSLGYTF.

This clone was seen only once. The chain recombines TRBV6-5 with TRBJ1-5; D uncertain. The V and J ends lost 0 bases and 0 bases respectively, with 6 bases between them. CDR3 length: 15 residues. Per the germline V gene, CDR1 is MNHEY and CDR2 is SVGAGI. CDR3 residues: CASSYSGSSNQPQHF. The DNA of the CDR3 is TGTGCCAGCAGTTACTCAGGCAGTAGCAATCAGCCCCAGCATTTT.

This chain links TRBV5-4 with TRBJ2-2; a weak D match, TRBD1 (6 bases). This CDR3 spans 15 amino acids. V was trimmed by 3 bases and J by 2 bases, leaving 11 bases between them. The germline V gene encodes CDR1 SGHNT and CDR2 YYREEE (reference sequence). CDR3 sequence (DNA): TGTGCCAGCAGCTCCGGACAGTTAAACACCGGGGAGCTGTTTTTT. Its protein product is CASSSGQLNTGELFF.

The gene calls are TRBV7-3 and TRBJ1-1; no reliable D call. This CDR3 has 14 residues. With 1 base removed from V and 1 base from J, the gap between germline ends came to 7 bases. Germline V CDR1 and CDR2: SGHTA, FQGTGA. This CDR3 is CASSLIGGNTEAFF. The CDR3, as DNA: TGTGCCAGCAGCTTAATCGGAGGGAACACTGAAGCTTTCTTT.

The V call is TRBV10-1, the J call TRBJ1-6; D uncertain. This CDR3 region has 17 residues. The germline V and J ends were trimmed by 8 bases and 5 bases, with 22 bases remaining between them. The germline gives CDR1 WNHNN, CDR2 SYGVQD (reference sequence). CDR3 sequence: CASAEFFAGANNSPLHF. CDR3 nucleotide sequence: TGCGCCAGCGCCGAATTTTTTGCAGGAGCCAATAATTCACCCCTCCACTTT.

The chain uses TRBV11-3 and TRBJ2-2; D unresolved. Looked up from germline, CDR1 is SGHNT and CDR2 is YENEEA. The CDR3 is made up of 14 amino acids. Deletions cut 0 bases from V and 3 bases from J, with 5 bases between. The CDR3 coding sequence is TGTGCCAGCAGCTTAGATACAGACACCGGGGAGCTGTTTTTT. Translated: CASSLDTDTGELFF.

V gene TRBV5-1 combines with J gene TRBJ2-5; D gene ambiguous. The CDR3 length is 13 residues. Looked up from germline, CDR1 is SGHRS and CDR2 is YFSETQ. V lost 2 bases, J lost 5 bases, and 10 bases lay in between. The DNA of the CDR3 is TGCGCCAGCAGCTTTTTCCCAAGGGAGACCCAGTACTTC. This codes for CASSFFPRETQYF.

The J gene is TRBJ1-5, the V gene TRBV18, with TRBD1 identical over 9 bases. The CDR3 contains 14 residues. With 2 bases clipped from V and 4 bases from J, the junction kept 0 bases outside the gene matches. Looked up from germline, CDR1 is KGHSH and CDR2 is LQKENI. The CDR3 loop reads CASSPGTGNQPQHF. The CDR3 bases are TGTGCCAGCTCACCAGGGACAGGGAATCAGCCCCAGCATTTT.

This sequence joins TRBV4-2 and TRBJ1-4; D not resolved. The V end was cut by 3 bases, the J end by 8 bases, with 4 bases between. The length of the CDR3 is 11 residues. Germline CDR1 and CDR2: LGHNA and YNFKEQ. This CDR3 is CASSQDEKLFF. The CDR3, as DNA: TGTGCCAGCAGCCAGGACGAAAAACTGTTTTTT.

This chain uses TRBV7-2 with TRBJ2-1; D perhaps matches TRBD2 (8 bases). The CDR3 is 16 residues long. Germline V CDR1 and CDR2: SGHTA, FQGNSA. V gave up 5 bases and J gave up 9 bases, with 23 bases separating them. CDR3 region: CASSPGGGTGPPEQFF. The CDR3 coding sequence is TGTGCCAGCAGCCCGGGAGGGGGCACAGGGCCCCCTGAGCAGTTCTTC.

V gene TRBV11-3 combines with J gene TRBJ1-1; D is perhaps TRBD1 (6 bases). CDR3 length equals 14 residues. The ends were cut back, 5 bases at V and 1 base at J, with 11 bases in the middle. Germline CDR1 and CDR2: SGHNT and YENEEA. CDR3 bases: TGTGCCAGCAGCCTCCAGGGGCAGAACACTGAAGCTTTCTTT. It yields the protein CASSLQGQNTEAFF.

This CDR3 is CASSYPPIVGYEQYF. CDR3 nucleotide sequence: TGTGCCAGCAGTTACCCCCCGATCGTCGGCTACGAGCAGTACTTC. The chain employs TRBV6-6 and TRBJ2-7; D unclear. The V gene's germline CDR1 is MNHNY and CDR2 SVGAGI (reference sequence). The ends were cut back, 2 bases at V and 3 bases at J, with 14 bases in the middle. The CDR3 loop spans 15 amino acids.

V usage is TRBV30 and J usage is TRBJ1-1; D is undetermined. CDR3 size: 11 residues. The germline V gene has CDR1 GTSNPN and CDR2 SVGIG (reference sequence). The ends were cut back, 4 bases at V and 0 bases at J, with 3 bases in the middle. In DNA form, the CDR3 reads TGTGCCTGGAACATGAACACTGAAGCTTTCTTT. Its protein is CAWNMNTEAFF.

The CDR3 sequence: CASSTTQGSDTEAFF. CDR3 bases: TGTGCCAGCAGCACAACACAGGGGAGTGATACTGAAGCTTTCTTT. This chain joins TRBV21-1 and TRBJ1-1; the table's D gene call, TRBD1, was not cross checked with the DNA. TRBV21-1 is a pseudogene segment. The CDR3 extends over 15 amino acids.

The sample holds one count of this clone. The J gene is TRBJ1-1, the V gene TRBV29-1; D may be TRBD1 (5 bases). Germline V lookup: CDR1 SQVTM, CDR2 ANQGSEA. The CDR3 sequence is 15 residues long. Trimming pared 1 base from V and 3 bases from J, leaving 15 bases between. CDR3 DNA: TGCAGCGTTGAAGTTCTAGGGGATCATTACACTGAAGCTTTCTTT. Its protein is CSVEVLGDHYTEAFF.

The chain links TRBV19 to TRBJ1-3, with a weak D call TRBD1 (6 bases). Looked up from germline, CDR1 is LNHDA and CDR2 is SQIVND (reference sequence). This CDR3 has 15 residues. V shed 7 bases and J shed 1 base, with 14 bases lying between them. CDR3 residues: CASTPQGISGNTIYF. The CDR3 DNA sequence: TGTGCCAGTACCCCTCAGGGGATTTCTGGAAACACCATATATTTT.

The V and J genes are TRBV19 and TRBJ2-3, with D tentatively TRBD2 (6 bases). The V and J ends lost 3 bases and 1 base respectively, with 17 bases between them. Germline V gene data show CDR1 as LNHDA and CDR2 as SQIVND (reference sequence). This CDR3 region has 17 residues. The CDR3 loop is CASSISPGTFRTDTQYF. CDR3 bases: TGTGCCAGTAGTATCTCGCCCGGGACTTTTCGCACAGATACGCAGTATTTT.

V and J are TRBV30 and TRBJ1-4; D is ambiguous. V was pared by 4 bases and J by 8 bases, with 17 bases between. The CDR3 runs to 14 residues. CDR1 GTSNPN and CDR2 SVGIG come from the germline V gene (reference sequence). The CDR3 DNA is TGTGCCTGGAAAGACAAGACCCCATACGAAAAACTGTTTTTT. Its translation is CAWKDKTPYEKLFF.

The chain is built from TRBV2 and TRBJ1-2, with D unresolved. Germline CDR1 SNHLY, CDR2 FYNNEI. The CDR3 covers 16 residues. Trimming removed 5 bases at V and 1 base at J, with 17 bases between. CDR3 coding DNA: TGTGCCAGCAGTCTGGTATTCCCGGAGGGTAACTATGGCTACACCTTC. This gives the protein CASSLVFPEGNYGYTF.

The J gene is TRBJ2-4, the V gene TRBV5-8; D is perhaps TRBD2 (5 bases). The V and J ends lost 1 base and 11 bases respectively, with 10 bases between them. The V gene's germline CDR1 is SGHTS and CDR2 YDEGEE. CDR3 length: 12 amino acids. The DNA for the CDR3 is TGTGCCAGCAGCTTGTGGACTGCCTTTCAGTACTTC. Translation: CASSLWTAFQYF.

The J gene is TRBJ2-7, the V gene TRBV7-2, with D tentatively TRBD2 (5 bases). CDR1 and CDR2 (germline): SGHTA, FQGNSA. The CDR3 is 14 residues long. V lost 4 bases and J 4 bases, leaving 14 bases between the germline ends. The CDR3 sequence is CASSSGLVTYEQYF. In DNA form, the CDR3 reads TGTGCCAGCAGCTCCGGACTGGTTACTTACGAGCAGTACTTC.

The chain couples TRBV10-1 to TRBJ2-1, with D perhaps TRBD1 (5 bases). Trimming took off 4 bases at V and 5 bases at J, with 15 bases between the two ends. The germline CDR1 and CDR2 sequences are WNHNN and SYGVQD (reference sequence). The CDR3 runs to 15 residues. CDR3 DNA: TGCGCCAGCAGTGTGCCGTCACAGGACAACAATGAGCAGTTCTTC. This encodes CASSVPSQDNNEQFF.

This chain links TRBV18 with TRBJ2-2; D perhaps matches TRBD1 (5 bases). Trimming pared 3 bases from V and 1 base from J, leaving 12 bases between. The CDR3 runs 16 residues. The V gene's germline CDR1 is KGHSH and CDR2 LQKENI. The DNA for the CDR3 is TGTGCCAGCTCACCCCAGGGATTGGGGAACACCGGGGAGCTGTTTTTT. Its translation is CASSPQGLGNTGELFF.

This chain connects TRBV27 to TRBJ2-5, with 7 bases aligning to TRBD1. V lost 3 bases and J lost 1; bases outside the gene matches: 8. Germline-derived CDR1 and CDR2 are MNHEY and SMNVEV (reference sequence). The CDR3 is made up of 16 amino acids. CDR3 loop: CASSFEGARTQETQYF. The CDR3 DNA sequence: TGTGCCAGCAGTTTCGAGGGGGCGAGAACCCAAGAGACCCAGTACTTC.

This clone was counted between two and nine times. The chain links TRBV7-9 to TRBJ1-5; 8 nucleotides align to TRBD1. The junction had 13 bases not matched to a gene; V was cut back by 1 base and J by 5 bases. This CDR3 comprises 18 residues. Germline V gene sequence: CDR1 SEHNR, CDR2 FQNEAQ (reference sequence). Here the CDR3 reads CASSLGNSDRGWDQPQHF. The CDR3 DNA follows: TGTGCCAGCAGCTTAGGAAACTCCGACAGGGGTTGGGATCAGCCCCAGCATTTT.

V gene TRBV27 combines with J gene TRBJ2-7; D possibly corresponds to TRBD1 (6 bases). The length of the CDR3 is 15 residues. Trimming left V 0 bases short and J 0 bases short, with 9 bases between. Germline assignment: CDR1 MNHEY and CDR2 SMNVEV (reference sequence). The CDR3, as DNA: TGTGCCAGCAGTTTATCGGTGGACAGCTCCTACGAGCAGTACTTC. Its translation: CASSLSVDSSYEQYF.